Listed below are T cell receptor beta chains from one sample, sequenced in a study of T-cell memory formation after mild COVID-19. From the 5' RACE reads, TCRdb called clonotypes with MiXCR, one entry per CDR3 protein. There are around 200,000 distinct CDR3 sequences in the sample; about a fifth occur only once, and under 30% lies in the top ten. The sample consisted of PBMCs or a T cell subset sorted from them (not recorded which). These receptors were collected from an adult woman who had mild COVID-19 (a few samples of this study predate the infection). Cell type and time point are not known. Both conserved end residues are part of each CDR3. The order of the fields is V gene, J gene, CDR3 length, D gene, clone size, CDR3 protein, CDR3 DNA. D genes are given only for firm matches. Clone size is given for some rows only: seen once, a few or many times, or a class if the clone is expanded.

v_call: TRBV9
j_call: TRBJ2-7
cdr3_length: 15
d_call: .
clone_size: few
cdr3_aa: CASTAGTQPSYEQYF
cdr3_nt: TGTGCCAGCACCGCCGGGACACAACCTTCCTACGAGCAGTACTTC

v_call: TRBV20-1
j_call: TRBJ2-1
cdr3_length: 19
d_call: TRBD2
clone_size: .
cdr3_aa: CSARELSSGREGLYNEQFF
cdr3_nt: TGCAGTGCTAGAGAACTTTCTAGCGGGAGGGAAGGCCTTTACAATGAGCAGTTCTTC

v_call: TRBV7-8
j_call: TRBJ1-1
cdr3_length: 16
d_call: TRBD1
clone_size: many
cdr3_aa: CASSLVGDRGDTEAFF
cdr3_nt: TGTGCCAGCAGCTTAGTAGGGGACAGGGGCGACACTGAAGCTTTCTTT

v_call: TRBV7-9
j_call: TRBJ2-1
cdr3_length: 12
d_call: .
clone_size: few
cdr3_aa: CASSSTSSEQFF
cdr3_nt: TGTGCCAGCAGCTCTACGTCTAGCGAGCAGTTCTTC

v_call: TRBV14
j_call: TRBJ2-1
cdr3_length: 19
d_call: TRBD2
clone_size: .
cdr3_aa: CASSQDGGLAGGKNSEQFF
cdr3_nt: TGTGCCAGCAGCCAAGATGGGGGACTAGCGGGGGGAAAAAACTCGGAGCAGTTCTTC

v_call: TRBV4-2
j_call: TRBJ1-2
cdr3_length: 17
d_call: TRBD1
clone_size: .
cdr3_aa: CASSQVTPGQGDYGYTF
cdr3_nt: TGTGCCAGCAGCCAAGTTACCCCGGGACAGGGGGACTATGGCTACACCTTC

v_call: TRBV9
j_call: TRBJ2-3
cdr3_length: 13
d_call: .
clone_size: .
cdr3_aa: CASSGLRDTTQYF
cdr3_nt: TGTGCCAGCAGCGGCTTACGGGACACCACGCAGTATTTT

v_call: TRBV11-3
j_call: TRBJ2-1
cdr3_length: 13
d_call: .
clone_size: .
cdr3_aa: CASSLRMQNEQFF
cdr3_nt: TGTGCCAGCAGCTTGAGGATGCAGAATGAGCAGTTCTTC

v_call: TRBV4-1
j_call: TRBJ2-5
cdr3_length: 16
d_call: .
clone_size: few
cdr3_aa: CASSQVIGSEQETQYF
cdr3_nt: TGCGCCAGCAGCCAAGTGATCGGGTCAGAACAAGAGACCCAGTACTTC

v_call: TRBV9
j_call: TRBJ1-6
cdr3_length: 17
d_call: TRBD1
clone_size: .
cdr3_aa: CASSVEGRGPYNSPLHF
cdr3_nt: TGTGCCAGCAGCGTAGAAGGCAGGGGGCCATATAATTCACCCCTCCACTTT

v_call: TRBV4-3
j_call: TRBJ1-5
cdr3_length: 13
d_call: .
clone_size: few
cdr3_aa: CASSQDFDQPQHF
cdr3_nt: TGCGCCAGCAGCCAAGATTTCGACCAGCCCCAGCATTTT

v_call: TRBV7-9
j_call: TRBJ2-3
cdr3_length: 12
d_call: .
clone_size: .
cdr3_aa: CASSSQTDTQYF
cdr3_nt: TGTGCCAGCAGCTCACAAACAGATACGCAGTATTTT

v_call: TRBV30
j_call: TRBJ2-7
cdr3_length: 13
d_call: .
clone_size: .
cdr3_aa: CAWSVGDLNEQYF
cdr3_nt: TGTGCCTGGAGTGTAGGGGACCTCAACGAGCAGTACTTC

v_call: TRBV4-3
j_call: TRBJ2-3
cdr3_length: 15
d_call: .
clone_size: .
cdr3_aa: CASSQALGTSDTQYF
cdr3_nt: TGCGCCAGCAGCCAAGCACTAGGAACGAGCGATACGCAGTATTTT

v_call: TRBV29-1
j_call: TRBJ1-1
cdr3_length: 13
d_call: .
clone_size: .
cdr3_aa: CSVGTDSRSEAFF
cdr3_nt: TGCAGCGTTGGAACGGACAGCCGGAGTGAAGCTTTCTTT

v_call: TRBV20-1
j_call: TRBJ2-7
cdr3_length: 13
d_call: .
clone_size: few
cdr3_aa: CSARDAENYEQYF
cdr3_nt: TGCAGTGCTAGAGATGCAGAGAACTACGAGCAGTACTTC

v_call: TRBV7-9
j_call: TRBJ2-1
cdr3_length: 12
d_call: .
clone_size: .
cdr3_aa: CASSLARGIQFF
cdr3_nt: TGTGCCAGCAGCTTAGCGCGGGGTATCCAGTTCTTC

v_call: TRBV13
j_call: TRBJ2-7
cdr3_length: 17
d_call: TRBD1
clone_size: .
cdr3_aa: CASSLGIPGQGFYEQYF
cdr3_nt: TGTGCCAGCAGCTTGGGGATCCCGGGACAGGGGTTCTACGAGCAGTACTTC

v_call: TRBV12-3/TRBV12-4
j_call: TRBJ2-2
cdr3_length: 14
d_call: .
clone_size: .
cdr3_aa: CASSFDINTGELFF
cdr3_nt: TGTGCCAGCAGTTTTGACATCAACACCGGGGAGCTGTTTTTT

v_call: TRBV6-1
j_call: TRBJ1-2
cdr3_length: 15
d_call: TRBD1
clone_size: few
cdr3_aa: CASSEIGAGGHGYTF
cdr3_nt: TGTGCCAGCAGTGAAATTGGAGCAGGGGGACATGGCTACACCTTC

v_call: TRBV12-3/TRBV12-4
j_call: TRBJ2-3
cdr3_length: 13
d_call: .
clone_size: .
cdr3_aa: CASHKLSTDTQYF
cdr3_nt: TGTGCCAGTCATAAGCTAAGCACAGATACGCAGTATTTT

v_call: TRBV7-2
j_call: TRBJ2-3
cdr3_length: 14
d_call: .
clone_size: .
cdr3_aa: CASSLASQADTQYF
cdr3_nt: TGTGCCAGCAGCTTAGCTAGTCAGGCAGATACGCAGTATTTT

v_call: TRBV12-3/TRBV12-4
j_call: TRBJ2-1
cdr3_length: 13
d_call: .
clone_size: few
cdr3_aa: CASSPGAWDEQFF
cdr3_nt: TGTGCCAGCAGTCCCGGGGCCTGGGATGAGCAGTTCTTC

v_call: TRBV6-5
j_call: TRBJ1-2
cdr3_length: 14
d_call: .
clone_size: .
cdr3_aa: CASSDRPGSVGYTF
cdr3_nt: TGTGCCAGCAGTGACCGCCCAGGGTCGGTCGGCTACACCTTC

v_call: TRBV20-1
j_call: TRBJ2-5
cdr3_length: 17
d_call: .
clone_size: many
cdr3_aa: CSARGQTTGTSWETQYF
cdr3_nt: TGCAGTGCTAGAGGCCAGACTACCGGGACCAGTTGGGAGACCCAGTACTTC

v_call: TRBV5-1
j_call: TRBJ1-5
cdr3_length: 15
d_call: TRBD1
clone_size: .
cdr3_aa: CASSEGQGINQPQHF
cdr3_nt: TGCGCCAGCAGCGAGGGACAGGGGATCAATCAGCCCCAGCATTTT

v_call: TRBV7-2
j_call: TRBJ1-2
cdr3_length: 15
d_call: .
clone_size: few
cdr3_aa: CASSLGPSQAYGYTF
cdr3_nt: TGTGCCAGCAGCTTGGGCCCGTCGCAGGCATATGGCTACACCTTC

v_call: TRBV7-6
j_call: TRBJ2-2
cdr3_length: 16
d_call: TRBD2
clone_size: .
cdr3_aa: CASSERVGGATGELFF
cdr3_nt: TGTGCCAGCAGTGAACGGGTCGGGGGGGCCACCGGGGAGCTGTTTTTT

v_call: TRBV7-6
j_call: TRBJ2-7
cdr3_length: 15
d_call: TRBD1
clone_size: once
cdr3_aa: CASSSGTGGPLEQYF
cdr3_nt: TGTGCCAGCAGCTCCGGGACAGGGGGCCCTTTGGAGCAGTACTTC

v_call: TRBV7-6
j_call: TRBJ2-1
cdr3_length: 16
d_call: TRBD2
clone_size: few
cdr3_aa: CASSETGTSLVDEQFF
cdr3_nt: TGTGCCAGCAGCGAGACCGGGACTAGCCTTGTCGATGAGCAGTTCTTC

v_call: TRBV6-5
j_call: TRBJ1-1
cdr3_length: 15
d_call: .
clone_size: few
cdr3_aa: CASSYRDPWDTEAFF
cdr3_nt: TGTGCCAGCAGTTATAGGGATCCCTGGGACACTGAAGCTTTCTTT

v_call: TRBV29-1
j_call: TRBJ1-2
cdr3_length: 15
d_call: .
clone_size: few
cdr3_aa: CSVEVADSHPGGYTF
cdr3_nt: TGCAGCGTTGAAGTGGCGGACAGTCACCCTGGAGGCTACACCTTC

v_call: TRBV4-1
j_call: TRBJ2-7
cdr3_length: 12
d_call: .
clone_size: many
cdr3_aa: CASSLPGYEQYF
cdr3_nt: TGCGCCAGCAGCCTTCCGGGCTACGAGCAGTACTTC

v_call: TRBV5-1
j_call: TRBJ2-7
cdr3_length: 17
d_call: .
clone_size: .
cdr3_aa: CASSLPGGQTYSYEQYF
cdr3_nt: TGCGCCAGCAGCTTGCCAGGTGGACAGACTTACTCCTACGAGCAGTACTTC

v_call: TRBV4-3
j_call: TRBJ2-1
cdr3_length: 14
d_call: .
clone_size: few
cdr3_aa: CASSPEGTSDEQFF
cdr3_nt: TGCGCCAGCAGCCCCGAGGGGACCAGCGATGAGCAGTTCTTC